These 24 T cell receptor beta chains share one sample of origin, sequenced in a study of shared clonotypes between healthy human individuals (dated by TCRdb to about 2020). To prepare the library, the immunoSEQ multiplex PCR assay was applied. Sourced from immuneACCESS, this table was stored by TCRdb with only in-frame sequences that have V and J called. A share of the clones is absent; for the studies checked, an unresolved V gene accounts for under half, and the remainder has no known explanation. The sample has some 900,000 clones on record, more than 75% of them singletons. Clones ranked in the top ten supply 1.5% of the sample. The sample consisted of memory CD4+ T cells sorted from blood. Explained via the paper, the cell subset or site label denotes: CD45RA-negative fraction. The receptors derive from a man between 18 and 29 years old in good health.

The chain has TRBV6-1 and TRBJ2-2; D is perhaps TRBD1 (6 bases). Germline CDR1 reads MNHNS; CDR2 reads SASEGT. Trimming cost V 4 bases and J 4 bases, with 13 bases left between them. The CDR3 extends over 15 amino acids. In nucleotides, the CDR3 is TGTGCCAGCAGTGTCAACAGGGTGGGCACCGGGGAGCTGTTTTTT. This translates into CASSVNRVGTGELFF.

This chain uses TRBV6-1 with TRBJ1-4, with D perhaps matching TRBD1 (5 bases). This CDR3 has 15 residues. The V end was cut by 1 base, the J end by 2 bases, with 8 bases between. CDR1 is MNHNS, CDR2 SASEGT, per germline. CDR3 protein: CASSEGGITNEKLFF. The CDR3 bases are TGTGCCAGCAGTGAAGGGGGGATCACTAATGAAAAACTGTTTTTT.

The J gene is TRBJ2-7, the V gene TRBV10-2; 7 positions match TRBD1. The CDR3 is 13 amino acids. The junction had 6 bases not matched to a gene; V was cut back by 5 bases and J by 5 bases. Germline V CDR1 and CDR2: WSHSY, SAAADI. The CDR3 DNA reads TGCGCCAGCAGTTCGACAGGGCGGGACGAGCAGTACTTC. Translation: CASSSTGRDEQYF.

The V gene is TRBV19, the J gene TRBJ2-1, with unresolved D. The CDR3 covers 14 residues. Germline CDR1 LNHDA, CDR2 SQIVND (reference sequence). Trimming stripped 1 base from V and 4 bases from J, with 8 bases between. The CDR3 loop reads CASSIGVSYNEQFF. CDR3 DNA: TGTGCCAGTAGTATAGGAGTGTCTTACAATGAGCAGTTCTTC.

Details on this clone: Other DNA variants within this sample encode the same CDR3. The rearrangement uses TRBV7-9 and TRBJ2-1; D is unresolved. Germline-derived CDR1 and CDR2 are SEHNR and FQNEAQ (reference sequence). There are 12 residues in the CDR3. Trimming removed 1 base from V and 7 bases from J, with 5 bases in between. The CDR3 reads CASSLVGNEQFF. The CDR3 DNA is TGTGCCAGCAGCTTAGTCGGTAATGAGCAGTTCTTC.

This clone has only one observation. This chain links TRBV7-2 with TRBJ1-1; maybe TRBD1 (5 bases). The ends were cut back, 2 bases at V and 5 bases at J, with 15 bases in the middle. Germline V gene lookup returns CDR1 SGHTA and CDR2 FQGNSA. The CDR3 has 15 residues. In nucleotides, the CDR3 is TGTGCCAGCAGCTTATTTCCAGGGATGGGGACTGAAGCTTTCTTT. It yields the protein CASSLFPGMGTEAFF.

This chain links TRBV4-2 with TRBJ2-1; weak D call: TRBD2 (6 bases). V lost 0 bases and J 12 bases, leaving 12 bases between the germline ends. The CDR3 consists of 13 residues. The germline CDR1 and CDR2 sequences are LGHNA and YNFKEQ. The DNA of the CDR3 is TGTGCCAGCAGCCAAGATGGGGGGACCCGGCAGTTCTTC. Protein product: CASSQDGGTRQFF.

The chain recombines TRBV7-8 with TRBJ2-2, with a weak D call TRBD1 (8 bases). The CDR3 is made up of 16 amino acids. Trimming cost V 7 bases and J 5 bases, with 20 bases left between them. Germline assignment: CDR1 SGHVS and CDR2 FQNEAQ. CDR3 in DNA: TGTGCCAGCAACCCCGCACAACAGGGGGGGACCGGGGAGCTGTTTTTT. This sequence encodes CASNPAQQGGTGELFF.

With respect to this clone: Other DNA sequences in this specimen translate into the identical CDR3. As DNA, the CDR3 is TGTGCCAGCTCACCAGGACTAGCGGGCACAGATACGCAGTATTTT. Its protein product is CASSPGLAGTDTQYF. J is TRBJ2-3 and V is TRBV18, with TRBD2 matching over 10 bases. The CDR3 contains 15 residues. The V gene's germline CDR1 is KGHSH and CDR2 LQKENI. After removal of 2 bases from V and 1 base from J, the junction contained 0 bases not matched to a gene. Looking up the rest from reference TRBV18 and TRBJ2-3 gives the full variable domain: NAGVMQNPRHLVRRRGQEARLRCSPMKGHSHVYWYRQLPEEGLKFMVYLQKENIIDESGMPKERFSAEFPKEGPSILRIQQVVRGDSAAYFCASSPGLAGTDTQYFGPGTRLTVL.

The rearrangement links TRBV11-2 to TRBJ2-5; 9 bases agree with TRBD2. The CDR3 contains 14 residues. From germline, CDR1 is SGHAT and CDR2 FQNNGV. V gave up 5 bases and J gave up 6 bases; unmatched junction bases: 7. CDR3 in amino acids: CASSQASGTQTQYF. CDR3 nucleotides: TGTGCCAGCAGCCAGGCTAGCGGGACACAGACCCAGTACTTC.

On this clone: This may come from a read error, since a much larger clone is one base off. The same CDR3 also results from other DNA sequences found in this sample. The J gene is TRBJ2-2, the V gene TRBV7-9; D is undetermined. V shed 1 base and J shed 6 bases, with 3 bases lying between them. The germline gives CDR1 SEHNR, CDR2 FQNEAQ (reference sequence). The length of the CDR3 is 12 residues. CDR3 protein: CASSLGAGELFF. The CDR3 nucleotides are TGTGCCAGCAGCTTAGGGGCCGGGGAGCTGTTTTTT.

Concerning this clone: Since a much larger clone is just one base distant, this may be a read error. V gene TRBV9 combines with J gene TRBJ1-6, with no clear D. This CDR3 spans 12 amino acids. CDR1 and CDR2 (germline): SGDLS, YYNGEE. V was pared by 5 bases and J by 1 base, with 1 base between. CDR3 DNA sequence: TGTGCCAGCAGTTCCTATAATTCACCCCTCCACTTT. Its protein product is CASSSYNSPLHF.

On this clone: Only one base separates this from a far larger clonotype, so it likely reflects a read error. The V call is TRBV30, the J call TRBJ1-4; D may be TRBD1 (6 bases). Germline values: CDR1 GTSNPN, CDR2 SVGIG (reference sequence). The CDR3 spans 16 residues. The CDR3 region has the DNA TGTGCCTGGTCACCGAAGGGGGGCCTGGCTAATAAAAAACTGTTTTTT. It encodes CAWSPKGGLANKKLFF.

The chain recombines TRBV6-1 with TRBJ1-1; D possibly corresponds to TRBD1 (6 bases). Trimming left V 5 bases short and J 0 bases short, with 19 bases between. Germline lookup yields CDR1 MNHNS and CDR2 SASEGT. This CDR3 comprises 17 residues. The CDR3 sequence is CASSKVRNQGLNTEAFF. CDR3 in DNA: TGTGCCAGCAGTAAAGTGCGCAATCAGGGGTTGAACACTGAAGCTTTCTTT.

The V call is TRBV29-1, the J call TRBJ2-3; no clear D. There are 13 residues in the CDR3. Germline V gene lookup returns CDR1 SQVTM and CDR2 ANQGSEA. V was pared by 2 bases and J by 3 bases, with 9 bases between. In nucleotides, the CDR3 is TGCAGCGTTGAATCTGAAGGGACAGATACGCAGTATTTT. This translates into CSVESEGTDTQYF.

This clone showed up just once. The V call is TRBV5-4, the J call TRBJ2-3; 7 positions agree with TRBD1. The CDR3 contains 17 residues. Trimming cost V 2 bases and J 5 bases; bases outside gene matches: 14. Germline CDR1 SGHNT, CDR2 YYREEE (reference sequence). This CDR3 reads CASSLQGPLKMKDTQYF. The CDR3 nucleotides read TGTGCCAGCAGCTTACAGGGGCCCCTCAAGATGAAAGATACGCAGTATTTT. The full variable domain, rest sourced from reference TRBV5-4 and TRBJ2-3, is ETGVTQSPTHLIKTRGQQVTLRCSSQSGHNTVSWYQQALGQGPQFIFQYYREEENGRGNFPPRFSGLQFPNYSSELNVNALELDDSALYLCASSLQGPLKMKDTQYFGPGTRLTVL.

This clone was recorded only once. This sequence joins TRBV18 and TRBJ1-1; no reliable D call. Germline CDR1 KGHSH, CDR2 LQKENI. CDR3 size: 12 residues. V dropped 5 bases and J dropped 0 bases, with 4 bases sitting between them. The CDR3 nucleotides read TGTGCCAGCTCAAGTATGAACACTGAAGCTTTCTTT. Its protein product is CASSSMNTEAFF.

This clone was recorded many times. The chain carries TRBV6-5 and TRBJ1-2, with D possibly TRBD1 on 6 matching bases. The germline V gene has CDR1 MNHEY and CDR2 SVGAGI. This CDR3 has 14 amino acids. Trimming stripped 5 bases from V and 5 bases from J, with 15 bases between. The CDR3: CASSTSTGGYGYTF. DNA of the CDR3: TGTGCCAGCAGTACATCGACAGGAGGGTATGGCTACACCTTC.

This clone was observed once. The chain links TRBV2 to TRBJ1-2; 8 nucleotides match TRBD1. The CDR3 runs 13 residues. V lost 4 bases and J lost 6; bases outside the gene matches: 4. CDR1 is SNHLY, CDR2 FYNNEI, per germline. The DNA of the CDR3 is TGTGCCAGCAGTGTACAGGGGGATAATGGCTACACCTTC. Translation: CASSVQGDNGYTF.

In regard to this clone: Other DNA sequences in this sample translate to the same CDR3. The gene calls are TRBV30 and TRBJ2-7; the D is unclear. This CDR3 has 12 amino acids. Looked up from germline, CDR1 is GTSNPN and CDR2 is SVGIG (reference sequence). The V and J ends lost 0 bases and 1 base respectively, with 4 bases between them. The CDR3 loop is CAWSVLSYEQYF. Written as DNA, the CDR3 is TGTGCCTGGAGTGTCCTTTCCTACGAGCAGTACTTC.

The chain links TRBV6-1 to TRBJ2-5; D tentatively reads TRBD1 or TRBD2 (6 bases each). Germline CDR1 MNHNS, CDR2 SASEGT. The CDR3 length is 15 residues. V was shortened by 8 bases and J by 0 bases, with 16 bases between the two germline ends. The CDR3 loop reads CASVHWRGYQETQYF. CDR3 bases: TGTGCCAGCGTACACTGGAGGGGGTACCAAGAGACCCAGTACTTC.

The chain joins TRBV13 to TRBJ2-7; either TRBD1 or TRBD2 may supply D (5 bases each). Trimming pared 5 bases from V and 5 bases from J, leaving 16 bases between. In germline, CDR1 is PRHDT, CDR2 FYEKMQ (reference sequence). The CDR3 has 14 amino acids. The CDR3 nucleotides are TGTGCCAGCAGCCGGTGGTCAGGGACCGACGAGCAGTACTTC. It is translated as CASSRWSGTDEQYF.

Here the CDR3 reads CASSPSEKANYGYTF. The CDR3, as DNA: TGTGCCAGCAGTCCGTCAGAAAAAGCTAACTATGGCTACACCTTC. The V and J genes are TRBV28 and TRBJ1-2; D gene unclear. The V gene's germline CDR1 is MDHEN and CDR2 SYDVKM. V lost 5 bases to trimming and J lost 0 bases, with 13 bases between them. The CDR3 extends over 15 amino acids.

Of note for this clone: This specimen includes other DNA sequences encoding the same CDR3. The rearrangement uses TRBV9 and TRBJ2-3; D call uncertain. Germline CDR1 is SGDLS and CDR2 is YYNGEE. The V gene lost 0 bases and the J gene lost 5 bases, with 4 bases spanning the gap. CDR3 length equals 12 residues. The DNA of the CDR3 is TGTGCCAGCAGCGTAGGCCAAGATACGCAGTATTTT. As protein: CASSVGQDTQYF.